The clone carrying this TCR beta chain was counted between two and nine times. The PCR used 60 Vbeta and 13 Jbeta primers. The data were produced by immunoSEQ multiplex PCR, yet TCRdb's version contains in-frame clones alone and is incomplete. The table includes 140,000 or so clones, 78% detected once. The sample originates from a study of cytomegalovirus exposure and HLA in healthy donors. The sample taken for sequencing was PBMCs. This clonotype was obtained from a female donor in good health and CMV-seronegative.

The CDR3 loop reads CASSETGRSNEKLFF. CDR3 in DNA: TGTGCCAGCAGTGAAACAGGGCGGTCTAATGAAAAACTGTTTTTT. The V gene is TRBV6-1, the J gene TRBJ1-4; tentatively, D is TRBD1 (6 bases). V lost 2 bases to trimming and J lost 3 bases, with 10 bases between them. The CDR3 loop spans 15 amino acids. The germline V gene encodes CDR1 MNHNS and CDR2 SASEGT.